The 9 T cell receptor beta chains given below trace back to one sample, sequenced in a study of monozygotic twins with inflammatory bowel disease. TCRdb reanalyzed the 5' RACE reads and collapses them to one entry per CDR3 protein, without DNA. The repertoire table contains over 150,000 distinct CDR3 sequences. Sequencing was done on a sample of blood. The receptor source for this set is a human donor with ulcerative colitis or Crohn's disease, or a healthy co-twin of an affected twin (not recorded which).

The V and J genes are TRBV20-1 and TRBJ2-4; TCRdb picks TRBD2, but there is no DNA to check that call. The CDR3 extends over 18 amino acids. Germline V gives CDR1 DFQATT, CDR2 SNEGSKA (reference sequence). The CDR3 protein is CSASRPGLAGAPLGIQYF.

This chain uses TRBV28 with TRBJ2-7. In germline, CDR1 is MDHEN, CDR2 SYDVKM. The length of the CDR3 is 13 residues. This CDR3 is CASLRGVQAEQYF.

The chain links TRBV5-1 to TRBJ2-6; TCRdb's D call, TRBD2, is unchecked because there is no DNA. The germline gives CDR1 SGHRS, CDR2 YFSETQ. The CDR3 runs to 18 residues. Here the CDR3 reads CASSLRTAPYSGANVLTF.

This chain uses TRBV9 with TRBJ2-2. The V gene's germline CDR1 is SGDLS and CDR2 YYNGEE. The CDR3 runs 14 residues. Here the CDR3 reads CASSLLRSTGELFF.

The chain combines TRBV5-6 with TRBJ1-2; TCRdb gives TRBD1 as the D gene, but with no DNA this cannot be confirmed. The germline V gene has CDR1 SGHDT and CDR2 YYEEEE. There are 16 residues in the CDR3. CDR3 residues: CASSARTGEVNYGYTF.

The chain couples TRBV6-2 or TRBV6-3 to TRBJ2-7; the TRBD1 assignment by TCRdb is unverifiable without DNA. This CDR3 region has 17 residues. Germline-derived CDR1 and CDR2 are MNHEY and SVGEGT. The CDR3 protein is CASSYHRIRQGVNEQYF.

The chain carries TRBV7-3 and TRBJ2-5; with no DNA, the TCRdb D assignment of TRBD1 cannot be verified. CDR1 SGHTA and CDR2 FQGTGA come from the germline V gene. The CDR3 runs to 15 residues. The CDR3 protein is CASSPRQTLEETQYF.

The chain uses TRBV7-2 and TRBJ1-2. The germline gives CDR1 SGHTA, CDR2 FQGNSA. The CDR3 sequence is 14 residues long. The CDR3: CASSLGVTNYGYTF.

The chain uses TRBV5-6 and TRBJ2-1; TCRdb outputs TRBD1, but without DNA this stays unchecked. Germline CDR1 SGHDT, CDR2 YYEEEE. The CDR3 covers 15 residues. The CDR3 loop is CASSFGTGGRNEQFF.